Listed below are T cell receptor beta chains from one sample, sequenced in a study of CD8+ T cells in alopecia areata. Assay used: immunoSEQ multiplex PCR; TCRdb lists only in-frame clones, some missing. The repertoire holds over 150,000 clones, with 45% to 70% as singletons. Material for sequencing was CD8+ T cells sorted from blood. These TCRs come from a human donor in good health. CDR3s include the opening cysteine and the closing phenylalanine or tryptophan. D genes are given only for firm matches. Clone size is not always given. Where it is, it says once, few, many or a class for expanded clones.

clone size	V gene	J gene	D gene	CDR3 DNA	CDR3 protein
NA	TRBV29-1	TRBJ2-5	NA	TGCAGCGTTCACCGGGACACCCGGGAGACCCAGTACTTC	CSVHRDTRETQYF
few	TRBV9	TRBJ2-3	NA	TGTGCCAGCAGCGTAGCCAGGGGAGATACGCAGTATTTT	CASSVARGDTQYF
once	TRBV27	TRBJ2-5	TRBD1	TGTGCCAGCAGTCCTGGGGACAGTCCGGCCCAGTACTTC	CASSPGDSPAQYF
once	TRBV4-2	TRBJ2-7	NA	TGTGCCAGCAGCCAGCTAGACTACGAGCAGTACTTC	CASSQLDYEQYF
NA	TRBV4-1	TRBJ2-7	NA	TGCGCCAGCAGCCAGGGGGAAGCCCCGGGGGAGCAGTACTTC	CASSQGEAPGEQYF
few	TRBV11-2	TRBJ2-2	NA	TGTGCCAGCAACCCCCCTCCCGGGGAGCTGTTTTTT	CASNPPPGELFF
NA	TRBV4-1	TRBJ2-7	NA	TGCGCCAGCAGCCAAGAGTGGGGAAACTACGAGCAGTACTTC	CASSQEWGNYEQYF
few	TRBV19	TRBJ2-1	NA	TGTGCCAGTAGTATAGATCAGCCTATCCGGGTGAGCTCCTACAATGAGCAGTTCTTC	CASSIDQPIRVSSYNEQFF
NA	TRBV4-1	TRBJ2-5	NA	TGCGCCAGCAGCCAATTTGCGATAGAGACCCAGTACTTC	CASSQFAIETQYF
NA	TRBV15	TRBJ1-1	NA	TGTGCCACCAGCACCGTGACAGGCTTGACTGAAGCTTTCTTT	CATSTVTGLTEAFF
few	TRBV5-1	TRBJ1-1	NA	TGCGCCAGCAGCTTGGATCACGGTGGAATGAACACTGAAGCTTTCTTT	CASSLDHGGMNTEAFF
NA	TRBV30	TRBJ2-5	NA	TGTGCCTGGAGCTTGGTGGAGGTGGGGGAGACCCAGTACTTC	CAWSLVEVGETQYF
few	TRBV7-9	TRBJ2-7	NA	TGTGCCAGCAGCTTAGACTGGGCTTCCTACGAGCAGTACTTC	CASSLDWASYEQYF
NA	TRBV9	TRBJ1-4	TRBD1	TGTGCCAGCGGTTCGACAGGGGGCTTGACTAATGAAAAACTGTTTTTT	CASGSTGGLTNEKLFF
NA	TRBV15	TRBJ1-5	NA	TGTGCCACCAGCAGAGAAGCAGGACTTAATCAGCCCCAGCATTTT	CATSREAGLNQPQHF
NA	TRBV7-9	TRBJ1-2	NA	TGTGCCAGCAGCTCGTACCGGGACACGCGATATGGCTACACCTTC	CASSSYRDTRYGYTF
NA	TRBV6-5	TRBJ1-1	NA	TGTGCGAGTGGGGTGAACACTGAAGCTTTCTTT	CASGVNTEAFF
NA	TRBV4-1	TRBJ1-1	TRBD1	TGCGCCAGCAGCCAAGGACACCGGGACAGAAGAAACACTGAAGCTTTCTTT	CASSQGHRDRRNTEAFF
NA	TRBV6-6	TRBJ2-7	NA	TGTGCCAGCAGTTACAACTACGAGCAGTACTTC	CASSYNYEQYF
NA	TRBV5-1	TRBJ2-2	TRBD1	TGCGCCAGCAGCCCGGGACAGGGGGCGACCGGGGAGCTGTTTTTT	CASSPGQGATGELFF
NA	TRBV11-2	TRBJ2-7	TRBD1	TGTGCCAGCAGCTTAGCGTTGCGGACAGGGTCCTCCTACGAGCAGTACTTC	CASSLALRTGSSYEQYF
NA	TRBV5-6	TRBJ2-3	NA	TGTGCCAGCAGCGGTGGGAGCGGAGATACGCAGTATTTT	CASSGGSGDTQYF
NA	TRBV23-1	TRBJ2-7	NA	TGCGCCAGCCCGGGCGGCCACTCCTACGAGCAGTACTTC	CASPGGHSYEQYF
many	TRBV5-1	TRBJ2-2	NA	TGCGCCAGCAGCTTGAACACCGGGGAGCTGTTTTTT	CASSLNTGELFF
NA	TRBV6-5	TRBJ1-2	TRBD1	TGTGCCAGCAGACAAGACAGGGTAGCCCATGGCTACACCTTC	CASRQDRVAHGYTF
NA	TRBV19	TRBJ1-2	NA	TGTGCCAGTAGATCTTTTGACAGCGCCGACGGCTACACCTTC	CASRSFDSADGYTF
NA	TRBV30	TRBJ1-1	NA	TGTGCCTGGAGTGTACGAGGGGTCACTGAAGCTTTCTTT	CAWSVRGVTEAFF
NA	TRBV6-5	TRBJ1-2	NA	TGTGCCAGCAGACCGGACAGTTTTAACTATGGCTACACCTTC	CASRPDSFNYGYTF
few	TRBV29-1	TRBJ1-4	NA	TGCAGCGCAGGGCCGAAGTCAGCAGATAATGAAAAACTGTTTTTT	CSAGPKSADNEKLFF
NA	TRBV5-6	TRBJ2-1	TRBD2	TGTGCCAGCAGCCCGGGACTAGCCTCCTACAATGAGCAGTTCTTC	CASSPGLASYNEQFF
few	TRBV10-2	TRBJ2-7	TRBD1	TGCGCCAGCAGTAGGGACAGCTACGAGCAGTACTTC	CASSRDSYEQYF
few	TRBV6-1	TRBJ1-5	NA	TGTGCCAGCCAGGACTTTAGCAATCAGCCCCAGCATTTT	CASQDFSNQPQHF
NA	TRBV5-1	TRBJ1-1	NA	TGCGCCAGCAGCTTGGAAAGGGAGACTGAAGCTTTCTTT	CASSLERETEAFF
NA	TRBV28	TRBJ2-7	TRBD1	TGTGCCAGCAGTCCCGCGACAGGGGACTACGAGCAGTACTTC	CASSPATGDYEQYF